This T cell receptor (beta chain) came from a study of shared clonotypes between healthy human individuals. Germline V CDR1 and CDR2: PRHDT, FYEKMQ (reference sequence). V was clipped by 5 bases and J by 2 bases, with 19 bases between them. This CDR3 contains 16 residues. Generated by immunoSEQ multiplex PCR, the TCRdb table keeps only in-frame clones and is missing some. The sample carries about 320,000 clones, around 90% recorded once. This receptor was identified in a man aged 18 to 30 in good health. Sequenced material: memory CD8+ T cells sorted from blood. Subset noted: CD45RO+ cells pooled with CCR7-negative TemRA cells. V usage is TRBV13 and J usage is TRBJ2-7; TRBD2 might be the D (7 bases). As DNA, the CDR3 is TGTGCCAGCAGCCCCCCCGGGGGGACAAGAACCTACGAGCAGTACTTC. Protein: CASSPPGGTRTYEQYF. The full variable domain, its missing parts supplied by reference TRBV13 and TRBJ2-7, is AAGVIQSPRHLIKEKRETATLKCYPIPRHDTVYWYQQGPGQDPQFLISFYEKMQSDKGSIPDRFSAQQFSDYHSELNMSSLELGDSALYFCASSPPGGTRTYEQYFGPGTRLTVT.